This TCR delta chain was recorded in a study of γδ T cells in repeated Plasmodium falciparum infection. Study observations and caveats: Waves of new clonotype selection appeared after repeated controlled infections in Vdelta2-negative, largely Vdelta1+, gammadelta T cells. Over time and infection, Vgamma9/Vdelta2+ repertoires remained highly stable and polyclonal.

This clone was observed at least ten times. Its matching antigen is unknown. One base separates it from a far larger clone, so it is likely a read error. The sample contains more than one DNA sequence encoding this CDR3. Flow sorting of PBMC yielded separate Vgamma9/Vdelta2+ and Vdelta2-negative gammadelta T cell populations for bulk repertoire analysis. TCRdb reran clone calling via CATT on the multiplex PCR reads. The table has tens of thousands of delta-chain clones, approximately 1.5% seen once. CDR1 and CDR2 from the germline V gene are TSWWSYY and QGS. CDR3 length: 18 amino acids. The J gene is TRDJ1, the V gene TRDV1, with 7 bases fitting TRDD3. The TCR was taken from a pool of human donors (malaria-infected and uninfected, not separated). Material: gamma-delta T cells from blood. The CDR3 DNA follows: TGTGCTCTTGGGGAGCCAAGAGTGGGGGACCAGTACACCAATAAACTCATCTTT. Translation gives CALGEPRVGDQYTNKLIF.